The TCR beta chain described here comes from a study of T-cell reconstitution after alpha-beta-depleted transplantation in children. This clonotype was detected a few times. TCRbeta library construction was performed incorporating unique molecular identifiers. A single record per CDR3 protein comes from TCRdb applying MiXCR to the PCR reads. The table has approximately 520,000 distinct CDR3 sequences, 32% seen once. The CDR3 length is 15 residues. Trimming removed 4 bases from V and 3 bases from J; junction bases left unmatched: 5. CDR1 and CDR2 from the germline V gene are SGHNT and YYREEE (reference sequence).

Sample: PBMCs from the stem cell graft donor, taken from the stem cell graft. This chain uses TRBV5-4 with TRBJ2-3; 10 bases are a match to TRBD2. This TCR was sampled from a human donor who donated a stem cell graft to a child with aplastic anemia. CDR3 loop: CASSHSGRKTDTQYF. The DNA for the CDR3 is TGTGCCAGCAGCCATAGCGGGAGGAAGACAGATACGCAGTATTTT.